The text below deals with one TCR beta chain. This receptor's antigen is unknown. Base qualities are missing; no much larger clone stands one base away. To sequence the TCRbeta CDR3 region, genomic DNA was isolated from the sorted cells. TCRbeta CDR3 regions were sequenced using the immunoSEQ Assay. Not all clones reach the TCRdb copy of this immuneACCESS table, which keeps in-frame sequences only. Checked studies attribute under half of the gap to unresolved V genes and leave the rest unexplained. Present in this sample are fewer than 55,000 clones, approximately 90% of which were seen just once. Jointly, the top ten make up about 9.3% of the sample. The CDR3 holds 16 amino acids from the cysteine to the phenylalanine. Left in the record is the CDR3 DNA by itself, 48 bases read in frame from the first base. Per the germline V gene (reference sequence), PRHDT is the CDR1 and FYEKMQ is the CDR2. Trimming accounts for 5 bases at V and 5 bases at J, while the number of junction bases matched to no gene is 14.

This entry belongs to a study of OX40 agonist ivuxolimab in advanced cancers. For the study in its entirety: The costimulatory receptor OX40 (CD134) was targeted by ivuxolimab, a fully human IgG2 agonistic monoclonal antibody. Intravenous ivuxolimab was administered to patients every 2 weeks at six dose levels: 0.01, 0.1, 0.3, 1.5, 3 and 10 mg/kg. Of the 50 or so patients in dose escalation, 19 had hepatocellular carcinoma, around 15 had melanoma, 9 had renal cell carcinoma and 9 had head and neck cancer. In the dose-escalation cohort, around four fifths of patients were male, and the mean age was approximately 60 years, with a range of roughly 20 to 80. Prior anti-PD-1, anti-PD-L1 or anti-CTLA-4 therapy was permitted, and checkpoint inhibitors had been received by under 50% of dose-escalation patients. Partial responses were achieved by three dose-escalation patients, of whom one had hepatocellular carcinoma and two had cutaneous melanoma. The purpose of peripheral TCRbeta sequencing was to test whether ivuxolimab changed TCR sequence diversity and led to clonal T-cell expansion. The paper reports the monotherapy dose-escalation portion (N of about 50 patients) of the phase I ivuxolimab trial.

The paper as a whole reports these results and caveats: On average, CD8+ T cells showed more expanded clones than CD4+ T cells after ivuxolimab. In partial responders in the 0.1-3.0 mg/kg groups, normalized peripheral clonal expansion was found to be among the lowest, especially among CD8+ T cells. The antigen specificity of the clonally expanded peripheral T cells was not determined. At doses of 0.1 to 3.0 mg/kg, clonal expansion of both CD4+ and CD8+ T cells in blood was seen between baseline and week 6. Low levels of normalized T-cell clonal expansion were also shown by some nonresponding patients.

Patients with a history of autoimmune disease or receiving systemic immunosuppression were excluded from the trial. Peripheral blood for TCR sequencing was collected from all dose cohorts at baseline, on cycle 4 day 1, and on cycle 7 day 1. Samples came from an open-label, multicenter, first-in-human phase I dose-escalation trial of ivuxolimab. Adults with locally advanced or metastatic head and neck squamous cell, hepatocellular, melanoma or renal cell carcinoma were enrolled in the trial. Before TCR sequencing, CD4+ and CD8+ T cells were separately sorted from peripheral blood. Rearrangement joined TRBV13 to TRBJ2-5, with TRBD1 matching 7 junction bases. Sample: CD4+ or CD8+ T cells sorted from blood, taken in a trial of the OX40 agonist ivuxolimab. The receptor comes from an adult with an advanced solid tumor such as melanoma, head and neck, liver or kidney cancer. The CDR3 corresponds to CASSPEGTERHETQYF. DNA sequence: TGTGCCAGCAGCCCCGAAGGGACAGAGAGGCACGAGACCCAGTACTTC.